This TCR beta chain came from a study of blood T cell repertoires in COVID-19. The ends lost 3 bases at V and 0 bases at J; junction bases unmatched: 2. This CDR3 contains 14 residues. CDR1 is SGHNT and CDR2 is YYREEE in the germline V gene (reference sequence). Source study methods: By means of reference gene primer amplification, nucleated cell counts were estimated. The method was immunoSEQ multiplex PCR; TCRdb's version includes in-frame clones alone and lacks a portion of them. The V and J calls and clone size come from that table; D and trimming were worked out from the DNA. The sample carries 200,000 or so clones, about 86% recorded once. In regard to this clone: The same CDR3 also results from other DNA sequences found in this sample.

V and J are TRBV5-4 and TRBJ1-2; 7 bases map to TRBD1. The sequence derives from a man aged 35 to 55 who had recovered from COVID-19. Specimen: PBMCs or T cells enriched from blood (not recorded which). CDR3 coding DNA: TGTGCCAGCAGCTCCGGGACAGCTAACTATGGCTACACCTTC. Translated: CASSSGTANYGYTF.